This T cell receptor (beta chain) was identified in a study of PD-L1 blockade in urothelial cancer. Study-wide context: Patients' histories included 0 to 3 prior chemotherapy regimens. Timepoints chosen for blood analysis were 3 weeks (second dose) and 6 weeks after treatment start.

Between the trimmed V and J ends, which lost 1 base and 8 bases, there was a span of 5 bases. This CDR3 has 12 amino acids. CDR1 is SNHLY and CDR2 is FYNNEI in the germline V gene. Study-level points and caveats: In blood at 3 weeks, tumor-associated clones expanded more among patients with durable benefit.

What went into each PCR as a spike was synthetic TCR analog templates. TCRdb's table, derived via immunoSEQ multiplex PCR, lists solely in-frame clones and lacks some. The sample shows approximately 100,000 clones, roughly nine tenths of them seen only once. As to this clone: Its specificity is not known.

V usage is TRBV2 and J usage is TRBJ1-4, with a tentative D call TRBD1 (5 bases). This TCR derives from a woman aged 80 or over with urothelial cancer. Sequences were derived from PBMCs, sampled around atezolizumab (anti-PD-L1) treatment. The CDR3 region has the DNA TGTGCCAGCAGTGAAGAGGGGGAAAAACTGTTTTTT. Translating gives CASSEEGEKLFF.